The table lists the clone carrying this T cell receptor beta chain with a few counts. Antigen specificity is unknown. For TCRbeta, the library was prepared with unique molecular identifiers. TCRdb redid the calling of the PCR reads with MiXCR, one entry per CDR3 protein. The repertoire includes around 700,000 distinct CDR3 sequences, roughly 13% of them detected once, and about 0.79% sits in the top ten. The data are from a study of T-cell reconstitution after alpha-beta-depleted transplantation in children. General observations from the study: Roughly two months post-transplant, alpha-beta T cells reportedly originated from several hundred graft clones that had expanded. Counts and diversity of T cells one year after transplant came mostly from newly produced T cells. Surviving recipient T cells and thymic progenitors produced the high day-60 TCRbeta diversity seen in some patients.

The CDR3 loop spans 14 amino acids. Germline V gene lookup returns CDR1 MNHNS and CDR2 SASEGT. V was clipped by 7 bases and J by 4 bases, with 13 bases between them. This sample comprised PBMCs, obtained before TCRalphabeta/CD19-depleted stem cell transplant. This receptor was taken from a girl aged 2-10 years with congenital amegakaryocytic thrombocytopenia, due to receive a stem cell transplant. The gene calls are TRBV6-1 and TRBJ2-2, with unresolved D. For the CDR3, the DNA is TGTGCCAGCAATCTGGATTCGAGCACCGGGGAGCTGTTTTTT. This codes for CASNLDSSTGELFF.